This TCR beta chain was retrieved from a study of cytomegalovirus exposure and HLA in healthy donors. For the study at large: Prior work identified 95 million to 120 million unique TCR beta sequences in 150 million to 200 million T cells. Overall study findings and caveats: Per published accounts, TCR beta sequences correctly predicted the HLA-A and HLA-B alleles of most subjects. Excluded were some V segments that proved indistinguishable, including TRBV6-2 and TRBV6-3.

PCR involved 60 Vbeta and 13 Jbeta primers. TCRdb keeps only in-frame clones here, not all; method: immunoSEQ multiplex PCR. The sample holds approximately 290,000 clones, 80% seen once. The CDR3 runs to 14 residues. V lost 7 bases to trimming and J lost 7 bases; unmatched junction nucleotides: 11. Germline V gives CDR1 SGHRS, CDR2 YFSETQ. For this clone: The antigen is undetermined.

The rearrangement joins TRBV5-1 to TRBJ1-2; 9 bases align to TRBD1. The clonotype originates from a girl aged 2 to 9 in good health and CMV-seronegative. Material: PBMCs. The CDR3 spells CASGLRTGGRGYTF. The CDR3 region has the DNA TGCGCCAGCGGATTGCGAACAGGGGGCCGTGGCTACACCTTC.